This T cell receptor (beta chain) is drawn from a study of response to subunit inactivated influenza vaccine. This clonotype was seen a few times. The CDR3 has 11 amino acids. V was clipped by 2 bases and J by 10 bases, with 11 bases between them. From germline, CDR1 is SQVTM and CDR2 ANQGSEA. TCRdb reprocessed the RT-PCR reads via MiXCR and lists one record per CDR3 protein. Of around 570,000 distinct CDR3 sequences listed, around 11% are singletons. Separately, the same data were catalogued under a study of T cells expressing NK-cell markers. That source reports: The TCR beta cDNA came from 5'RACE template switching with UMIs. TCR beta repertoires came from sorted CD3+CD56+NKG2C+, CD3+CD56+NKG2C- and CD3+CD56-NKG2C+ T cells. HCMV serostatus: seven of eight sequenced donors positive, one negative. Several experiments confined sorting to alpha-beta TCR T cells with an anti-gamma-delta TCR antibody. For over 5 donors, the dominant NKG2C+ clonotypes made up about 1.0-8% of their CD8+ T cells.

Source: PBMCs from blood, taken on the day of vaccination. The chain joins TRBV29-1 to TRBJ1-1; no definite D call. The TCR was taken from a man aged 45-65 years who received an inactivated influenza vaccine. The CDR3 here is CSVEFSARAFF. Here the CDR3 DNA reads TGCAGCGTTGAATTTTCGGCCCGAGCTTTCTTT.